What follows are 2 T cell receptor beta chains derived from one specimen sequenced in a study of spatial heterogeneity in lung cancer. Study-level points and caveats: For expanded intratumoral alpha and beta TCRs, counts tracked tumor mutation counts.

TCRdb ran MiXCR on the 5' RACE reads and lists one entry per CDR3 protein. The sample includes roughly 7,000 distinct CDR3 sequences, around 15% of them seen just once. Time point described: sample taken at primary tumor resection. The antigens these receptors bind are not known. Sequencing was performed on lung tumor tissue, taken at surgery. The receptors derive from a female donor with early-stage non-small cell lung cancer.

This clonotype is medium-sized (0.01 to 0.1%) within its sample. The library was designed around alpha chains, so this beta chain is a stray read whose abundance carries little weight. The CDR3 loop reads CASSVARTPYNEQFF. Written as DNA, the CDR3 is TGTGCCAGCAGCGTAGCGCGGACACCCTACAATGAGCAGTTCTTC. The chain carries TRBV9 and TRBJ2-1; weak D call: TRBD1 (5 bases). From germline, CDR1 is SGDLS and CDR2 YYNGEE. This CDR3 is built from 15 residues. Trimming removed 0 bases at V and 2 bases at J, with 9 bases between.

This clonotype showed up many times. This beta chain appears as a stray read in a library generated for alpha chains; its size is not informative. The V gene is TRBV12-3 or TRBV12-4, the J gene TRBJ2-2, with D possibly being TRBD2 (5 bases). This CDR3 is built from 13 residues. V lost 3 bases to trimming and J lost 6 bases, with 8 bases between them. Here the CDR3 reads CASSFVGAGELFF. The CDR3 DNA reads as TGTGCCAGCAGTTTCGTCGGGGCCGGGGAGCTGTTTTTT.